Following are 30 T cell receptor beta chains from one sample sequenced in a study of CD8 T cells in Susac syndrome. Roughly 0.45 to 1 ug RNA was reverse transcribed with random hexamers. Via MiXCR, TCRdb re-called the immunoSEQ multiplex PCR reads, giving one row per CDR3 protein. The sample has over 150,000 distinct CDR3 sequences; about 95% are singletons. Sequences were obtained from CD4+ T cells from PBMCs. Every receptor here comes from a human donor with Susac syndrome.

This rearrangement joins TRBV30 to TRBJ1-2; D is uncertain. From germline, CDR1 is GTSNPN and CDR2 SVGIG (reference sequence). This CDR3 is 12 amino acids long. V lost 5 bases, J lost 2 bases, and 9 bases lay in between. The CDR3 sequence is CAWGRTNYGYTF. CDR3 DNA: TGTGCCTGGGGGCGGACGAACTATGGCTACACCTTC. The full variable domain, its missing parts supplied by reference TRBV30 and TRBJ1-2, is SQTIHQWPATLVQPVGSPLSLECTVEGTSNPNLYWYRQAAGRGLQLLFYSVGIGQISSEVPQNLSASRPQDRQFILSSKKLLLSDSGFYLCAWGRTNYGYTFGSGTRLTVV.

The chain is built from TRBV19 and TRBJ1-2, with a tentative D call TRBD1 (6 bases). CDR3 size: 15 residues. V shed 7 bases and J shed 8 bases, with 23 bases lying between them. In germline, CDR1 is LNHDA, CDR2 SQIVND (reference sequence). CDR3 loop: CASKDSPGYSGGYTF. CDR3 coding DNA: TGTGCCAGTAAGGACAGCCCCGGCTATTCAGGGGGCTACACCTTC.

The chain is built from TRBV3-1 and TRBJ2-1; TRBD2 aligns across 9 bases. The trim removed 1 base at V and 15 bases at J, leaving 10 bases unmatched. Per the germline V gene, CDR1 is LGHDT and CDR2 is YNNKEL (reference sequence). The CDR3 runs 14 residues. For the CDR3, the DNA is TGTGCCAGCAGCCAAGTCGGAAGCGGGGGGCCCCCGTTCTTC. Protein sequence: CASSQVGSGGPPFF.

This clonotype was detected only once. V usage is TRBV9 and J usage is TRBJ2-5; D call uncertain. The germline CDR1 and CDR2 sequences are SGDLS and YYNGEE. Trimming removed 3 bases at V and 4 bases at J, with 13 bases between. CDR3 length: 14 amino acids. The CDR3 DNA reads TGTGCCAGCAGCGCTACAGCCCATGGAGAGACCCAGTACTTC. Encoded protein: CASSATAHGETQYF.

This chain joins TRBV30 and TRBJ1-1; D perhaps matches TRBD1 (5 bases). The CDR3 runs 11 residues. Germline CDR1 and CDR2: GTSNPN and SVGIG (reference sequence). V was pared by 5 bases and J by 5 bases, with 9 bases between. The CDR3 DNA sequence: TGTGCCTGGGTTGGGGCTACTGAAGCTTTCTTT. Translation: CAWVGATEAFF. The full variable domain, its missing parts supplied by reference TRBV30 and TRBJ1-1, is SQTIHQWPATLVQPVGSPLSLECTVEGTSNPNLYWYRQAAGRGLQLLFYSVGIGQISSEVPQNLSASRPQDRQFILSSKKLLLSDSGFYLCAWVGATEAFFGQGTRLTVV.

In nucleotides, the CDR3 is TGCAGTGCTACCTGGACAGGCAGCAATCAGCCCCAGCATTTT. It is translated as CSATWTGSNQPQHF. The chain employs TRBV20-1 and TRBJ1-5; 7 bases map to TRBD1. V trimming: 4 bases; J trimming: 1 base; junction bases outside the gene matches: 4. This CDR3 spans 14 amino acids. Germline CDR1 and CDR2: DFQATT and SNEGSKA (reference sequence).

Only one count was recorded for this clonotype. The J gene is TRBJ2-1, the V gene TRBV28; D not resolved. The V gene lost 1 base and the J gene lost 3 bases, with 10 bases spanning the gap. The CDR3 is 15 amino acids. CDR1 and CDR2 (germline): MDHEN, SYDVKM. The CDR3 spells CASSLFGAVYNEQFF. The CDR3 DNA sequence: TGTGCCAGCAGTTTATTTGGCGCAGTCTACAATGAGCAGTTCTTC.

This rearrangement joins TRBV11-3 to TRBJ2-2; D may be TRBD2 (6 bases). Germline CDR1 is SGHNT and CDR2 is YENEEA. V lost 5 bases and J lost 1, with 14 bases in between. The CDR3 is 16 residues long. The chain's CDR3 is CASSPSAGRNTGELFF. CDR3 in DNA: TGTGCCAGCAGCCCATCTGCGGGGCGGAACACCGGGGAGCTGTTTTTT.

The rearrangement uses TRBV11-2 and TRBJ2-7; 13 bases match TRBD2. CDR3 length: 17 residues. Per the germline V gene, CDR1 is SGHAT and CDR2 is FQNNGV. With 3 bases clipped from V and 2 bases from J, the junction kept 7 bases outside the gene matches. CDR3 amino acids: CASSFGLAGERAYEQYF. CDR3 sequence (DNA): TGTGCCAGCAGCTTCGGACTAGCGGGAGAAAGGGCCTACGAGCAGTACTTC.

The V gene is TRBV12-3 or TRBV12-4, the J gene TRBJ1-1, with 8 positions matching TRBD1. V trimming: 3 bases; J trimming: 7 bases; junction bases outside the gene matches: 7. The CDR3 spans 14 residues. The CDR3 spells CASSFGQGRGEAFF. The CDR3 nucleotides read TGTGCCAGCAGTTTTGGACAGGGAAGAGGTGAAGCTTTCTTT.

V usage is TRBV2 and J usage is TRBJ1-4; possible D gene TRBD1, 5 bases. CDR3 length: 14 amino acids. From germline, CDR1 is SNHLY and CDR2 FYNNEI. Between the trimmed V and J ends, which lost 3 bases and 3 bases, there was a span of 8 bases. The chain's CDR3 is CASSDLGANEKLFF. The CDR3 bases are TGTGCCAGCAGTGATTTAGGGGCTAATGAAAAACTGTTTTTT.

This clonotype was seen just once. This chain joins TRBV28 and TRBJ1-4; 7 bases align to TRBD1. The V and J ends lost 2 bases and 4 bases, in that order; junction bases with no gene match: 7. The CDR3 runs to 16 residues. CDR1 and CDR2 from the germline V gene are MDHEN and SYDVKM. The CDR3 spells CASSLGGGAGNEKLFF. The CDR3 DNA is TGTGCCAGCAGTTTAGGAGGGGGCGCGGGTAATGAAAAACTGTTTTTT.

The gene calls are TRBV28 and TRBJ2-1; 8 bases map to TRBD1. There are 15 residues in the CDR3. J gave up 2 bases and V 5 bases, and 5 bases lay outside the gene matches. The germline V gene encodes CDR1 MDHEN and CDR2 SYDVKM. The CDR3 spells CASSQQGVTYNEQFF. The DNA of the CDR3 is TGTGCCAGCAGTCAACAGGGGGTTACCTACAATGAGCAGTTCTTC. Complete variable domain (other parts from reference TRBV28 and TRBJ2-1): DVKVTQSSRYLVKRTGEKVFLECVQDMDHENMFWYRQDPGLGLRLIYFSYDVKMKEKGDIPEGYSVSREKKERFSLILESASTNQTSMYLCASSQQGVTYNEQFFGPGTRLTVL.

CDR3 DNA sequence: TGCAGTGCTCTCAGGGGGCAGGACACTGAAGCTTTCTTT. Its protein is CSALRGQDTEAFF. The genes are TRBV20-1 and TRBJ1-1; 8 bases map to TRBD1. J lost 3 bases, V lost 5 bases, and 5 bases had no gene match. This CDR3 contains 13 residues. CDR1 DFQATT and CDR2 SNEGSKA come from the germline V gene (reference sequence).

The count of this clonotype is one. V usage is TRBV12-3 or TRBV12-4 and J usage is TRBJ1-1; D ambiguous. Trimming cost V 6 bases and J 1 base, with 15 bases left between them. The CDR3 loop spans 15 amino acids. In DNA form, the CDR3 reads TGTGCCAGCAGCTCAGGCGTAGTCAGGAACACTGAAGCTTTCTTT. Protein: CASSSGVVRNTEAFF.

The chain's CDR3 is CSARDLRRGAGVGNEQFF. In DNA form, the CDR3 reads TGCAGTGCTAGAGACCTCCGGAGGGGCGCGGGAGTTGGCAATGAGCAGTTCTTC. The rearrangement uses TRBV20-1 and TRBJ2-1; 7 nucleotides align to TRBD2. V was clipped by 0 bases and J by 6 bases; unmatched bases: 17. The length of the CDR3 is 18 residues. Germline loops: CDR1 DFQATT, CDR2 SNEGSKA (reference sequence).

The chain links TRBV18 to TRBJ2-5, with 10 bases matching TRBD1. Germline CDR1 reads KGHSH; CDR2 reads LQKENI. This CDR3 spans 14 amino acids. With V trimmed by 5 bases and J by 5 bases, 5 bases remained unmatched. The CDR3 here is CASSEDRGMETQYF. DNA for the CDR3: TGTGCCAGCTCAGAGGACAGGGGGATGGAGACCCAGTACTTC. Full variable domain (outside the CDR3, taken from reference TRBV18 and TRBJ2-5): NAGVMQNPRHLVRRRGQEARLRCSPMKGHSHVYWYRQLPEEGLKFMVYLQKENIIDESGMPKERFSAEFPKEGPSILRIQQVVRGDSAAYFCASSEDRGMETQYFGPGTRLLVL.

The chain uses TRBV5-1 and TRBJ2-2; D might be TRBD1 (5 bases). CDR1 is SGHRS, CDR2 YFSETQ, per germline. This CDR3 is 14 amino acids long. Trimming shortened V by 6 bases and J by 0 bases, and 9 bases separated the two germline ends. CDR3 residues: CASNDSPNTGELFF. The CDR3 bases are TGCGCCAGCAACGACAGCCCGAACACCGGGGAGCTGTTTTTT.

The chain has TRBV6-2 or TRBV6-3 and TRBJ2-7; D remains ambiguous. The CDR3 contains 16 residues. V gave up 0 bases and J gave up 2 bases, with 14 bases separating them. The germline V gene has CDR1 MNHEY and CDR2 SVGEGT. In DNA form, the CDR3 reads TGTGCCAGCAGTTACTCGATTGGACCTTTAACCTACGAGCAGTACTTC. Amino acid sequence: CASSYSIGPLTYEQYF.

The rearrangement joins TRBV5-6 to TRBJ2-6; D remains ambiguous. Germline V gene data show CDR1 as SGHDT and CDR2 as YYEEEE. The V and J ends lost 7 bases and 0 bases respectively, with 20 bases between them. The CDR3 extends over 18 amino acids. For the CDR3, the DNA is TGTGCCAGCGGTCCGAGATCGGGCCTTAGCTCTGGGGCCAACGTCCTGACTTTC. Translated: CASGPRSGLSSGANVLTF.

The rearrangement uses TRBV7-9 and TRBJ1-1, with 10 positions matching TRBD1. The V and J ends lost 5 bases and 11 bases, in that order; junction bases with no gene match: 8. Germline V gene data show CDR1 as SEHNR and CDR2 as FQNEAQ (reference sequence). There are 13 residues in the CDR3. The chain's CDR3 is CASSPGQGVRAFF. CDR3 in DNA: TGTGCCAGCAGCCCAGGACAGGGGGTGCGGGCTTTCTTT.

The genes are TRBV6-5 and TRBJ2-7, with 11 positions matching TRBD2. Germline V CDR1 and CDR2: MNHEY, SVGAGI. The CDR3 runs 17 residues. Trimming removed 0 bases from V and 7 bases from J; junction bases left unmatched: 11. The CDR3 loop is CASSYSEVSGRAAEQYF. The CDR3 DNA sequence: TGTGCCAGCAGTTACTCGGAGGTTAGCGGGAGGGCTGCAGAGCAGTACTTC.

This clonotype has only one observation. The chain links TRBV30 to TRBJ1-5; D unresolved. Trimming left V 3 bases short and J 6 bases short, with 12 bases between. Germline V CDR1 and CDR2: GTSNPN, SVGIG (reference sequence). The CDR3 contains 13 residues. CDR3 in amino acids: CAWSNPNFQPQHF. In nucleotides, the CDR3 is TGTGCCTGGAGCAACCCGAACTTTCAGCCCCAGCATTTT.

The chain has TRBV5-4 and TRBJ2-1, with D unclear. The V and J ends lost 4 bases and 7 bases respectively, with 6 bases between them. This CDR3 has 11 amino acids. Germline values: CDR1 SGHNT, CDR2 YYREEE (reference sequence). CDR3 amino acids: CASSIGNEQFF. CDR3 nucleotide sequence: TGTGCCAGCAGCATTGGGAATGAGCAGTTCTTC.

The chain links TRBV4-3 to TRBJ1-1; D perhaps matches TRBD1 (5 bases). CDR1 is LGHNA, CDR2 YSLEER, per germline. V was clipped by 0 bases and J by 2 bases, with 13 bases between them. This CDR3 region has 16 residues. The CDR3 region is CASSQDDPGTNTEAFF. The CDR3 DNA reads TGCGCCAGCAGCCAAGATGACCCAGGGACTAACACTGAAGCTTTCTTT.

This clonotype was observed a few times. The V call is TRBV7-9, the J call TRBJ1-1, with D uncertain. Germline loops: CDR1 SEHNR, CDR2 FQNEAQ (reference sequence). The CDR3 extends over 13 amino acids. The germline V and J ends were trimmed by 1 base and 7 bases, with 10 bases remaining between them. The CDR3 DNA reads as TGTGCCAGCAGCTTAGTCCCGGTTGGTGAAGCTTTCTTT. Translation: CASSLVPVGEAFF. The variable domain in full, with the rest retrieved from reference TRBV7-9 and TRBJ1-1, is DTGVSQNPRHKITKRGQNVTFRCDPISEHNRLYWYRQTLGQGPEFLTYFQNEAQLEKSRLLSDRFSAERPKGSFSTLEIQRTEQGDSAMYLCASSLVPVGEAFFGQGTRLTVV.

The chain uses TRBV5-1 and TRBJ1-2; D is perhaps TRBD1 (5 bases). Trimming left V 4 bases short and J 8 bases short, with 15 bases between. Germline V gene lookup returns CDR1 SGHRS and CDR2 YFSETQ. This CDR3 comprises 13 residues. The CDR3 sequence: CASSPDGAGGYTF. In DNA, the CDR3 is TGCGCCAGCAGCCCGGACGGGGCGGGAGGCTACACCTTC.

V usage is TRBV12-3 or TRBV12-4 and J usage is TRBJ2-7, with 9 nucleotides matching TRBD1. The CDR3 runs to 13 residues. Unmatched junction bases numbered 3, after V lost 6 bases and J lost 3 bases. CDR3 in DNA: TGTGCCAGCAGGAAGACAGGGGGCTACGAGCAGTACTTC. Translating gives CASRKTGGYEQYF.

The chain recombines TRBV12-3 or TRBV12-4 with TRBJ2-4; maybe TRBD2 (6 bases). The ends were cut back, 1 base at V and 0 bases at J, with 10 bases in the middle. This CDR3 is built from 16 residues. In DNA, the CDR3 is TGTGCCAGCAGTTTAGGGGGGGTGGTAGCCAAAAACATTCAGTACTTC. It yields the protein CASSLGGVVAKNIQYF.

This chain connects TRBV28 to TRBJ2-7, with D possibly TRBD1 on 6 matching bases. Germline V gene lookup returns CDR1 MDHEN and CDR2 SYDVKM. The V end was cut by 5 bases, the J end by 2 bases, with 13 bases between. CDR3 length: 14 residues. CDR3 in DNA: TGTGCCAGCAGTGAACGTGGACAGACCTACGAGCAGTACTTC. Translated: CASSERGQTYEQYF.